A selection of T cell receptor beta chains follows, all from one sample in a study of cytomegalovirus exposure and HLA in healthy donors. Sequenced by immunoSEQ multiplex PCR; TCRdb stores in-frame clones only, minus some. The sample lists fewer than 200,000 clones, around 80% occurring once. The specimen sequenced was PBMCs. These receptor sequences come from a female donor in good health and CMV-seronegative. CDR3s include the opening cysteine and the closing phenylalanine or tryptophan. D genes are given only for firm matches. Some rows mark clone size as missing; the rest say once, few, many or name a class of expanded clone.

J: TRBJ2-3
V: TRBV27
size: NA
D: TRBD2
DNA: TGTGCCAGCAGTTTCGGACTAGCGGAGGGCACAGATACGCAGTATTTT
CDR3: CASSFGLAEGTDTQYF

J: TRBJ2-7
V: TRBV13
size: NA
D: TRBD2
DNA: TGTGCCAGCAGCTTATCAACTAGCGGGAGTCTTGAGCAGTACTTC
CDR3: CASSLSTSGSLEQYF

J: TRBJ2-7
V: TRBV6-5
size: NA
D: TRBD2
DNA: TGTGCCAGCATTGATCGGACGGGGGGGGCGCTCGAGCAGTACTTC
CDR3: CASIDRTGGALEQYF

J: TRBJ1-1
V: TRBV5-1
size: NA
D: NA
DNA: TGCGCCAGCAGCTTGAACATTGCTAACACTGAAGCTTTCTTT
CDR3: CASSLNIANTEAFF

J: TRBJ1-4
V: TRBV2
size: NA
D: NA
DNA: TGTGCCAGCAGCCGCAGGGAGGAAGTGACTAATGAAAAACTGTTTTTT
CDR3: CASSRREEVTNEKLFF

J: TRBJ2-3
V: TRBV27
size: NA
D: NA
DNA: TGTGCCAGCAGCTGGAGCGGGGATACGCAGTATTTT
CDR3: CASSWSGDTQYF

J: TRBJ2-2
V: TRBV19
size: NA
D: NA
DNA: TGTGCCAGTACCTGGACAGCCGAGGGGGAGCTGTTTTTT
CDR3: CASTWTAEGELFF

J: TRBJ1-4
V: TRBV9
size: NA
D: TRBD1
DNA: TGTGCCAGCAGCGCTGGGACAGGCGGAAATGAAAAACTGTTTTTT
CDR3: CASSAGTGGNEKLFF

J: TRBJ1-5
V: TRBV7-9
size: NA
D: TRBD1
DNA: TGTGCCAGCAGCTTAGGAAGGACAGGGGGCCTCGACCAGCCCCAGCATTTT
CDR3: CASSLGRTGGLDQPQHF

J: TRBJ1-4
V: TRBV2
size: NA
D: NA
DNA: TGTGCCAGCACCGGACAGGAAAAACTGTTTTTT
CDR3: CASTGQEKLFF

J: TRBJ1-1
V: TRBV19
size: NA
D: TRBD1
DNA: TGTGCCAGTAGTCCGGGACAGGGGAAATTTTGGACTGAAGCTTTCTTT
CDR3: CASSPGQGKFWTEAFF

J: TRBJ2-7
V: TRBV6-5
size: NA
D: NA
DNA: TGTGCCAGCAGACAGGACGGGTCCTACGAGCAGTACTTC
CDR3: CASRQDGSYEQYF

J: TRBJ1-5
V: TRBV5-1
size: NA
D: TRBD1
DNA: TGCGCCAGCAGCTCGGGACAGCCCAATCAGCCCCAGCATTTT
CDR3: CASSSGQPNQPQHF

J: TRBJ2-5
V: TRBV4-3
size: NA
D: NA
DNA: TGCGCCAGCAGCAATATAGCGGTGGGCGAAGAGACCCAGTACTTC
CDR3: CASSNIAVGEETQYF

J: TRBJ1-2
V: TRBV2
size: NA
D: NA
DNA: TGTGCCAGCAGACCGACTCAAAGATTCGGTGGCTACACCTTC
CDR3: CASRPTQRFGGYTF

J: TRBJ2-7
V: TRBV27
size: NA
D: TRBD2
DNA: TGTGCCAGCAGTTTATCTCGACTAGCGGACGACGAGCAGTACTTC
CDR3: CASSLSRLADDEQYF

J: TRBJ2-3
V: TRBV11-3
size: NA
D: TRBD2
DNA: TGTGCCAGCAGCCCCTTAGGCGGGGGGGGCACAGATACGCAGTATTTT
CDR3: CASSPLGGGGTDTQYF

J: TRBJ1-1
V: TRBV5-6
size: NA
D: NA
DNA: TGTGCCAGCAGCTTCCGACAGTATCAAACTGAAGCTTTCTTT
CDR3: CASSFRQYQTEAFF

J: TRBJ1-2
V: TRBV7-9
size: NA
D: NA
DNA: TGTGCCGGAAGAGGGGGGGACTATGGCTACACCTTC
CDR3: CAGRGGDYGYTF

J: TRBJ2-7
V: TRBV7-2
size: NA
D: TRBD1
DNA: TGTGCCAGCAGCCCTAGGACAGGGCCCTACGAGCAGTACTTC
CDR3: CASSPRTGPYEQYF

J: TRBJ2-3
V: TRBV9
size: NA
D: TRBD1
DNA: TGTGCCAGCAGCGATACAGGGGCCGGATCCACAGATACGCAGTATTTT
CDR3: CASSDTGAGSTDTQYF

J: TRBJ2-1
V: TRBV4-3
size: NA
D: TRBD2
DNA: TGCGCCAGCAGCCAAGATACTAGCGGTTTTTACAATGAGCAGTTCTTC
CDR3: CASSQDTSGFYNEQFF

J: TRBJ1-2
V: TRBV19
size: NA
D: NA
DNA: TGTGCCTGCTCCCCCCGGACAGAATATGGCTACACCTTC
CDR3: CACSPRTEYGYTF

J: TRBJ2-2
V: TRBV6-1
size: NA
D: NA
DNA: TGTGCCAGCAGGAGGGAGGCCGGGGAGCTGTTTTTT
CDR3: CASRREAGELFF

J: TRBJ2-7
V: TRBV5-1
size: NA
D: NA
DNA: TGCGCCAGCAGCTCCAAAAACGGACAAACAACCTACGAGCAGTACTTC
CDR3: CASSSKNGQTTYEQYF

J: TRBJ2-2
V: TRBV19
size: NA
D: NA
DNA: TGTGCCAGTAGTACGCCAGGGCGGTACACCGGGGAGCTGTTTTTT
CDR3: CASSTPGRYTGELFF

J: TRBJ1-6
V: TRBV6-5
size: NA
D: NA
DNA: TGTGCCAGCAGAAAACAGGGACGGAATAATTCACCCCTCCACTTT
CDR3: CASRKQGRNNSPLHF

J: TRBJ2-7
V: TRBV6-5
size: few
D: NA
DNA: TGTGCCAGCGCCTCAGGGGCAAGCTACGAGCAGTACTTC
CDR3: CASASGASYEQYF

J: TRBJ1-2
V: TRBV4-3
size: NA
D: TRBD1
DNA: TGCGCCAGCAGCCAACAGGGGGTAGCGTACTATGGCTACACCTTC
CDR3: CASSQQGVAYYGYTF